This TCR beta chain was found in a study of CD8+ T cells in alopecia areata. On the study more broadly: Treated individuals took tofacitinib by mouth, 5 to 10 mg twice daily.

As for this clone: The antigen is not known. Other DNA sequences in the same sample also yield this CDR3.

Germline CDR1 MNHEY, CDR2 SVGAGI. The CDR3 covers 14 residues. Germline trimming cut 5 bases from V and 7 bases from J; bases unmatched to any gene: 6. This sample's treatment: oral pan-JAK inhibitor, 5-10 mg twice daily. Study results and caveats: Higher clonality and more expanded CD8+ clones appeared in lesional than normal scalp. Many expanded lesional clones remained in scalp and blood on tofacitinib.

Following RNA extraction, reverse transcription yielded cDNA that acted as the sequencing template. Sequenced by immunoSEQ multiplex PCR; TCRdb stores in-frame clones only, minus some. This sample has approximately 180,000 clones, with roughly 50% found just once. This TCR came from a human donor with alopecia areata. V is TRBV6-5 and J is TRBJ2-7; TRBD1 matches at 12 bases. Sequences were derived from CD4+ T cells sorted from blood, sampled around week 55, from a patient treated with tofacitinib. The CDR3 reads CASSPGQGAGEQYF. As DNA, the CDR3 is TGTGCCAGCAGTCCGGGACAGGGGGCAGGTGAGCAGTACTTC.